This T cell receptor (beta chain) comes out of a study of T cells in Graves' hyperthyroidism and ophthalmopathy. Study-wide results and caveats: Most thyroid clonotypes with frequency above 0.001 were detected in blood. The model predicted ophthalmopathy a median approximately seven months before onset.

This clonotype has just a few counts. No antigen is known for it. The length of the CDR3 is 13 residues. Germline V gene lookup returns CDR1 MNHNS and CDR2 SASEGT. V gave up 7 bases and J gave up 4 bases, with 13 bases separating them. Amplification of TCR beta CDR3 regions used RNA as the template. HTBI primers were used for first-round RT-PCR of the TCR CDR3. TCRdb re-called the multiplex PCR reads through MiXCR, storing one row per CDR3 protein. This table has hundreds of thousands of distinct CDR3 sequences, 14% appearing once. The chain couples TRBV6-1 to TRBJ1-1; tentatively, D is TRBD1 (5 bases). The TCR comes from a woman under 30 with Graves' hyperthyroidism. The sequenced material came from blood. This chain's CDR3 is CASTLTGGTEAFF. The CDR3 DNA follows: TGTGCCAGCACCCTCACTGGGGGCACTGAAGCTTTCTTT.